These T cell receptor beta chains were read from a single sample in a study of cytomegalovirus exposure and HLA in healthy donors. Generated by immunoSEQ multiplex PCR, the TCRdb table keeps only in-frame clones and is missing some. This table has some 120,000 clones, approximately 73% appearing once. Sequencing was done on a sample of PBMCs. The receptors were gathered from a man in his 60s in good health and CMV-seropositive. The CDR3 runs from the conserved cysteine through the conserved F or W. A D gene is named only where the DNA matches it firmly. Clone size is shown for a subset of rows, as once, few, many or a class of expanded clone.

j_gene	v_gene	abundance	d_gene	CDR3nt	CDR3aa
TRBJ2-7	TRBV6-6	NA	NA	TGTGCCAGCAGTTACTCGATCCGGAGGTCCTACGAGCAGTACTTC	CASSYSIRRSYEQYF
TRBJ2-5	TRBV28	few	TRBD2	TGTGCCAGCGGGACTAGCGGTGATCAAGAGACCCAGTACTTC	CASGTSGDQETQYF
TRBJ2-2	TRBV7-2	NA	TRBD2	TGTGCCAGCAGCCCTCAGAGCGGGGGAGCCGGGGAGCTGTTTTTT	CASSPQSGGAGELFF
TRBJ2-2	TRBV6-5	once	NA	TGTGCCAGCAGTTACTCTAAGCCTCACGTCCGGGAGCTGTTTTTT	CASSYSKPHVRELFF
TRBJ1-6	TRBV14	NA	NA	TGTGCCAGCAGCCAAGACCCGGGGGTGAATTCACCCCTCCACTTT	CASSQDPGVNSPLHF
TRBJ2-4	TRBV19	NA	TRBD1	TGTGCCAGTAGTACGAGCATCCGGACAGGGTGGAGGAACATTCAGTACTTC	CASSTSIRTGWRNIQYF
TRBJ1-1	TRBV19	NA	NA	TGTGCCAGTAGTATAGGCCCCCAGGTGAGAGTGGCTTTCTTT	CASSIGPQVRVAFF
TRBJ1-5	TRBV6-1	NA	NA	TGTGCCAGCAGTGTGAAGGAGAATCAGCCCCAGCATTTT	CASSVKENQPQHF
TRBJ2-5	TRBV19	NA	NA	TGTGCCAGTAGTATGGGCACAGGGGAGACCCAGTACTTC	CASSMGTGETQYF
TRBJ1-5	TRBV7-9	NA	TRBD1	TGTGCCAGCAGCCATACAGGGGTAGGGCAGCCCCAGCATTTT	CASSHTGVGQPQHF
TRBJ2-7	TRBV20-1	NA	TRBD2	TGCAGTGCCCGGGGGGGCTACGAGCAGTACTTC	CSARGGYEQYF